Listed here are 30 T cell receptor beta chains from one sample, sequenced in a study of Ad26.COV2.S vaccination and SARS-CoV-2 variants. Clones were read by immunoSEQ multiplex PCR, and TCRdb kept only the in-frame ones, dropping some. The repertoire includes some 400,000 clones, about 91% of them detected once, and approximately 1.9% sits in the top ten. Treatment specified: over 15 received Ad26.COV2.S at low or high dose, single or two shots; 5 received placebo; per-sample allocation not given. Specimen acquisition occurred on day 63 following the initial vaccine or placebo injection. The starting material was peripheral blood, obtained in a trial of Ad26.COV2.S vaccine versus placebo. The receptors derive from a person between 18 and 60 years old who received the Ad26.COV2.S COVID-19 vaccine or a placebo.

The chain is built from TRBV4-2 and TRBJ2-1; D call uncertain. The CDR3 runs 16 residues. V lost 0 bases, J lost 0 bases, and 9 bases lay in between. Per the germline V gene, CDR1 is LGHNA and CDR2 is YNFKEQ. CDR3: CASSQDSGYSYNEQFF. In nucleotides, the CDR3 is TGTGCCAGCAGCCAAGATTCGGGCTACTCCTACAATGAGCAGTTCTTC.

The V gene is TRBV5-1, the J gene TRBJ2-7, with D perhaps TRBD1 (6 bases). The germline V gene has CDR1 SGHRS and CDR2 YFSETQ. The CDR3 spans 14 residues. V lost 0 bases, J lost 4 bases, and 11 bases lay in between. This CDR3 is CASSLEQGAYEQYF. The CDR3 DNA sequence: TGCGCCAGCAGCTTGGAACAGGGTGCGTACGAGCAGTACTTC.

V gene TRBV5-1 combines with J gene TRBJ1-1; TRBD1 matches at 7 bases. The CDR3 spans 15 residues. CDR1 is SGHRS, CDR2 YFSETQ, per germline. Trimming took 2 bases from V and 0 from J; bases not matched to a gene: 4. The DNA of the CDR3 is TGCGCCAGCAGCTTATACAGGGGCGTGAACACTGAAGCTTTCTTT. It specifies CASSLYRGVNTEAFF.

This clone appeared a single time. This rearrangement joins TRBV3-1 (or the pseudogene TRBV3-2) to TRBJ2-1, with 9 bases identical to TRBD2. Germline CDR1 LGHDT, CDR2 YNNKEL (reference sequence). CDR3 length equals 17 residues. The J segment lost 4 bases and the V segment lost 0 bases, leaving 7 bases of the junction unmatched. CDR3 nucleotides: TGTGCCAGCAGCCAAGATCAACTAGCGGGCCAATACAATGAGCAGTTCTTC. Its protein is CASSQDQLAGQYNEQFF.

The chain recombines TRBV25-1 with TRBJ2-3, with D perhaps being TRBD1 or TRBD2 (6 bases each). Germline V CDR1 and CDR2: MGHDK, SYGVNS. Trimming took off 3 bases at V and 0 bases at J, with 16 bases between the two ends. The CDR3 sequence is 17 residues long. The DNA for the CDR3 is TGTGCCAGCAGTGAGTCCGTTGGGGGGCAGAGCACAGATACGCAGTATTTT. This gives the protein CASSESVGGQSTDTQYF.

This chain joins TRBV28 and TRBJ1-2, with TRBD1 matching over 7 bases. The CDR3 is 13 amino acids. V was clipped by 8 bases and J by 4 bases; unmatched bases: 7. Germline CDR1 and CDR2: MDHEN and SYDVKM. The CDR3 protein is CASGQGQIYGYTF. As DNA, the CDR3 is TGTGCCAGCGGCCAGGGACAGATCTATGGCTACACCTTC.

The chain employs TRBV7-9 and TRBJ2-3; TRBD2 matches at 10 bases. Germline loops: CDR1 SEHNR, CDR2 FQNEAQ (reference sequence). V lost 6 bases to trimming and J lost 4 bases; unmatched junction nucleotides: 13. The CDR3 totals 17 residues. The CDR3 region has the DNA TGTGCCAGCAGTTCTAAAAGACCAAGCGGGAGGGCAGATACGCAGTATTTT. This codes for CASSSKRPSGRADTQYF. The complete variable domain, with remaining parts taken from reference TRBV7-9 and TRBJ2-3, reads DTGVSQNPRHKITKRGQNVTFRCDPISEHNRLYWYRQTLGQGPEFLTYFQNEAQLEKSRLLSDRFSAERPKGSFSTLEIQRTEQGDSAMYLCASSSKRPSGRADTQYFGPGTRLTVL.

This chain links TRBV7-2 with TRBJ1-1; 9 positions match TRBD1. This CDR3 spans 14 amino acids. Germline V gives CDR1 SGHTA, CDR2 FQGNSA. The V gene end was trimmed by 5 bases and the J gene end by 6 bases; junction bases not matched to a gene: 7. CDR3 nucleotide sequence: TGTGCCAGCAGCCTACAGGGGGCGATCGCTGAAGCTTTCTTT. Protein: CASSLQGAIAEAFF.

The rearrangement joins TRBV18 to TRBJ1-6, with no clear D. There are 13 residues in the CDR3. V lost 6 bases and J 12 bases, leaving 15 bases between the germline ends. Germline V gene sequence: CDR1 KGHSH, CDR2 LQKENI. CDR3 DNA: TGTGCCAGCTCCCATGACCGCGCCTTACCCCTCCACTTT. Its protein product is CASSHDRALPLHF. The full variable domain, its missing parts supplied by reference TRBV18 and TRBJ1-6, is NAGVMQNPRHLVRRRGQEARLRCSPMKGHSHVYWYRQLPEEGLKFMVYLQKENIIDESGMPKERFSAEFPKEGPSILRIQQVVRGDSAAYFCASSHDRALPLHFGNGTRLTVT.

The chain combines TRBV28 with TRBJ2-2; TRBD2 might be the D (6 bases). Trimming took off 2 bases at V and 4 bases at J, with 20 bases between the two ends. The germline CDR1 and CDR2 sequences are MDHEN and SYDVKM. The CDR3 is 18 residues long. Here the CDR3 DNA reads TGTGCCAGCAGTTTAAAGGAGGGCATACCCCTGAGCACCGGGGAGCTGTTTTTT. This codes for CASSLKEGIPLSTGELFF. Together with reference TRBV28 and TRBJ2-2, the CDR3 gives the full variable domain: DVKVTQSSRYLVKRTGEKVFLECVQDMDHENMFWYRQDPGLGLRLIYFSYDVKMKEKGDIPEGYSVSREKKERFSLILESASTNQTSMYLCASSLKEGIPLSTGELFFGEGSRLTVL.

The V and J genes are TRBV5-8 and TRBJ2-1, with 9 bases matching TRBD2. CDR1 and CDR2 (germline): SGHTS, YDEGEE. This CDR3 has 15 amino acids. Losses at the gene ends were 2 bases for V and 8 bases for J; bases not matched to a gene: 8. The CDR3 loop is CASSFLAGVVDEQFF. As DNA, the CDR3 is TGTGCCAGCAGCTTTTTAGCGGGAGTGGTCGATGAGCAGTTCTTC.

In DNA, the CDR3 is TGTGCCAGCAGCTACCTAGGGACAGGGGAAGAGACCCAGTACTTC. This codes for CASSYLGTGEETQYF. The V and J genes are TRBV5-5 and TRBJ2-5, with 10 bases lining up with TRBD1. The ends lost 3 bases at V and 3 bases at J; junction bases unmatched: 5. The germline V gene has CDR1 SGHKS and CDR2 YYEKEE (reference sequence). This CDR3 contains 15 residues.

The rearrangement joins TRBV6-5 to TRBJ2-5; no reliable D call. The CDR3 is 14 residues long. Trimming removed 8 bases from V and 9 bases from J, with 22 bases in between. Germline loops: CDR1 MNHEY, CDR2 SVGAGI. The CDR3 nucleotides read TGTGCCAGCGGCCTCCCTGTAGAGGCAGTCGCCCAGTACTTC. Its translation is CASGLPVEAVAQYF.

The CDR3 is CASSISFDQPSNQPQHF. As DNA, the CDR3 is TGTGCCAGTAGTATAAGTTTTGACCAACCTAGCAATCAGCCCCAGCATTTT. V gene TRBV19 combines with J gene TRBJ1-5; D is undetermined. The germline V gene encodes CDR1 LNHDA and CDR2 SQIVND (reference sequence). The V end lost 2 bases, the J end lost 0 bases, and 14 bases lay between the germline ends. The length of the CDR3 is 17 residues.

The chain is built from TRBV5-6 and TRBJ2-5, with TRBD1 as a possible D gene (5 bases). This CDR3 region has 16 residues. CDR1 and CDR2 from the germline V gene are SGHDT and YYEEEE. V was shortened by 4 bases and J by 5 bases, with 21 bases between the two germline ends. CDR3 bases: TGTGCCAGCAGCCATTTGAGGCAGGGCCATGGGGAGACCCAGTACTTC. This codes for CASSHLRQGHGETQYF. Full variable domain (remainder filled in from reference TRBV5-6 and TRBJ2-5): DAGVTQSPTHLIKTRGQQVTLRCSPKSGHDTVSWYQQALGQGPQFIFQYYEEEERQRGNFPDRFSGHQFPNYSSELNVNALLLGDSALYLCASSHLRQGHGETQYFGPGTRLLVL.

The rearrangement uses TRBV10-1 and TRBJ1-1, with D tentatively TRBD1 (5 bases). V gave up 10 bases and J gave up 3 bases, with 15 bases separating them. Germline V lookup: CDR1 WNHNN, CDR2 SYGVQD (reference sequence). The CDR3 is made up of 13 amino acids. The CDR3 sequence is CATSWRDYTEAFF. The CDR3 DNA reads TGCGCCACCTCTTGGAGGGACTACACTGAAGCTTTCTTT.

The chain is built from TRBV28 and TRBJ1-2; D is undetermined. The germline V gene encodes CDR1 MDHEN and CDR2 SYDVKM. With 2 bases removed from V and 8 bases from J, the gap between germline ends came to 9 bases. This CDR3 is 12 amino acids long. CDR3 loop: CASSLKGRGYTF. CDR3 nucleotide sequence: TGTGCCAGCAGTTTAAAGGGCCGAGGCTACACCTTC.

The chain recombines TRBV5-1 with TRBJ2-7; D is possibly TRBD1 (7 bases). The CDR3 runs 17 residues. Between the trimmed V and J ends, which lost 4 bases and 2 bases, there was a span of 22 bases. The V gene's germline CDR1 is SGHRS and CDR2 YFSETQ. CDR3 region: CASSRAAGTAAAYEQYF. As DNA, the CDR3 is TGCGCCAGCAGCCGTGCGGCGGGGACAGCGGCGGCCTACGAGCAGTACTTC.

J is TRBJ2-7 and V is TRBV28; the D is unclear. CDR3 length: 13 amino acids. V dropped 7 bases and J dropped 3 bases, with 13 bases sitting between them. Germline loops: CDR1 MDHEN, CDR2 SYDVKM. The CDR3 spells CASNRGTNYEQYF. CDR3 bases: TGTGCCAGCAACCGAGGAACGAACTACGAGCAGTACTTC.

CDR3 region: CASSSGGTTGVETQYF. CDR3 nucleotide sequence: TGCGCCAGCAGCTCCGGGGGGACCACAGGTGTGGAGACCCAGTACTTC. This chain uses TRBV5-1 with TRBJ2-5, with 7 nucleotides matching TRBD2. CDR1 and CDR2 from the germline V gene are SGHRS and YFSETQ. The trim removed 3 bases at V and 5 bases at J, leaving 13 bases unmatched. CDR3 size: 16 residues.

The chain has TRBV2 and TRBJ1-5; D unclear. Trimming pared 4 bases from V and 0 bases from J, leaving 7 bases between. The CDR3 loop spans 14 amino acids. Germline assignment: CDR1 SNHLY and CDR2 FYNNEI. CDR3 bases: TGTGCCAGCAGTGCGGGAGCTAGCAATCAGCCCCAGCATTTT. Translating it yields CASSAGASNQPQHF. Complete variable domain (other parts from reference TRBV2 and TRBJ1-5): EPEVTQTPSHQVTQMGQEVILRCVPISNHLYFYWYRQILGQKVEFLVSFYNNEISEKSEIFDDQFSVERPDGSNFTLKIRSTKLEDSAMYFCASSAGASNQPQHFGDGTRLSIL.

The chain couples TRBV7-8 to TRBJ2-7; TRBD1 matches at 10 bases. Unmatched junction bases numbered 7, after V lost 4 bases and J lost 4 bases. The germline V gene encodes CDR1 SGHVS and CDR2 FQNEAQ. The CDR3 extends over 15 amino acids. This chain's CDR3 is CASSYGTGVVYEQYF. CDR3 DNA sequence: TGTGCCAGCAGCTACGGGACAGGGGTTGTGTACGAGCAGTACTTC.

CDR3 sequence: CASSGGSRYEQYF. CDR3 DNA sequence: TGTGCCAGCAGTGGGGGGAGTAGGTACGAGCAGTACTTC. The chain carries TRBV2 and TRBJ2-7; the D call may be TRBD1 or TRBD2 (5 bases each). Germline-derived CDR1 and CDR2 are SNHLY and FYNNEI. The CDR3 runs 13 residues. V was pared by 4 bases and J by 4 bases, with 11 bases between.

The chain carries TRBV11-2 and TRBJ2-7; either TRBD1 or TRBD2 may supply D (6 bases each). V was clipped by 3 bases and J by 4 bases, with 16 bases between them. CDR3 length equals 15 residues. Looked up from germline, CDR1 is SGHAT and CDR2 is FQNNGV. For the CDR3, the DNA is TGTGCCAGCAGCTTTCCCTATAGGGGGGCTTACGAGCAGTACTTC. It specifies CASSFPYRGAYEQYF.

V gene TRBV5-6 combines with J gene TRBJ2-1, with D possibly TRBD2 on 5 matching bases. The V end lost 0 bases, the J end lost 2 bases, and 12 bases lay between the germline ends. This CDR3 contains 16 residues. Germline values: CDR1 SGHDT, CDR2 YYEEEE. The CDR3 DNA reads TGTGCCAGCAGCTTGGGTGGGAGCCCTACCTACAATGAGCAGTTCTTC. Residues: CASSLGGSPTYNEQFF.

CDR3 in DNA: TGTGCCATCAGTTCCGGGACAGGGAATTCCCAGCCCCAGCATTTT. The encoded protein is CAISSGTGNSQPQHF. This rearrangement joins TRBV10-3 to TRBJ1-5; 9 bases are a match to TRBD1. The length of the CDR3 is 15 residues. Germline lookup yields CDR1 ENHRY and CDR2 SYGVKD. V lost 5 bases, J lost 7 bases, and 9 bases stayed unmatched.

This rearrangement joins TRBV28 to TRBJ2-5; 8 nucleotides line up with TRBD2. The V gene's germline CDR1 is MDHEN and CDR2 SYDVKM. J lost 4 bases, V lost 2 bases, and 3 bases had no gene match. This CDR3 contains 14 residues. The CDR3 is CASSLAGGLETQYF. The CDR3 DNA is TGTGCCAGCAGTTTAGCGGGGGGCTTAGAGACCCAGTACTTC.

This chain links TRBV28 with TRBJ2-1, with 9 bases fitting TRBD2. CDR3 length equals 15 residues. J lost 8 bases, V lost 2 bases, and 7 bases had no gene match. Germline V gene sequence: CDR1 MDHEN, CDR2 SYDVKM. CDR3: CASSLVAGDIDEQFF. The DNA of the CDR3 is TGTGCCAGCAGTTTAGTAGCGGGAGATATCGATGAGCAGTTCTTC.

The gene calls are TRBV12-2 and TRBJ1-2; no check of the table's D call, TRBD1, against the DNA was made. TRBV12-2 is deemed a pseudogene. The CDR3 consists of 15 residues. This CDR3 is CASRLRQGASYGYTF. The CDR3, as DNA: TGTGCAAGTCGCTTGCGACAGGGGGCCAGTTATGGCTACACCTTC.

The CDR3 region is CASSFQGGAGTQYF. In DNA form, the CDR3 reads TGTGCCAGCAGCTTTCAGGGTGGGGCAGGGACCCAGTACTTC. The V gene is TRBV7-8, the J gene TRBJ2-5, with a weak D call TRBD1 (5 bases). Germline V gene sequence: CDR1 SGHVS, CDR2 FQNEAQ. Trimming shortened V by 3 bases and J by 7 bases, and 15 bases separated the two germline ends. The CDR3 is 14 residues long. The full variable domain, with the rest looked up from reference TRBV7-8 and TRBJ2-5, is GAGVSQSPRYKVAKRGQDVALRCDPISGHVSLFWYQQALGQGPEFLTYFQNEAQLDKSGLPSDRFFAERPEGSVSTLKIQRTQQEDSAVYLCASSFQGGAGTQYFGPGTRLLVL.